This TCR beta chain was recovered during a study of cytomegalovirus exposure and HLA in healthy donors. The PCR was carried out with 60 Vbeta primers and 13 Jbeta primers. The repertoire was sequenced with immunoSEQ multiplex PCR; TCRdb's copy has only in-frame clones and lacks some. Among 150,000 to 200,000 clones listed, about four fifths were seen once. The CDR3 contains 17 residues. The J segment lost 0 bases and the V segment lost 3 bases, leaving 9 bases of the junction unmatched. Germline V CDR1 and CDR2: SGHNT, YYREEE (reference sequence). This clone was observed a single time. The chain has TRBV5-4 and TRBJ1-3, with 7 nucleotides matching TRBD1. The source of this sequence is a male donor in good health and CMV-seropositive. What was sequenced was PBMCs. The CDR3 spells CASSSGTVKTSGNTIYF. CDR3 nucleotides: TGTGCCAGCAGCTCCGGGACAGTCAAGACCTCTGGAAACACCATATATTTT.